Presented here are 2 T cell receptor beta chains from one specimen sequenced in a study of shared clonotypes between healthy human individuals. Naive CD8 isolation took CD45RO-negative cells positively selected for CCR7 and excluded terminally differentiated effector memory CD45RA+ cells. Method: immunoSEQ multiplex PCR; TCRdb's copy keeps in-frame clones and lacks some. The sample yields about 700,000 clones, about 91% seen once. Material for sequencing was naive CD8+ T cells sorted from blood. These receptors originate from a man aged 25 to 45 in good health.

About this clone itself: The same CDR3 can be traced to other DNA sequences in this sample. The genes are TRBV5-6 and TRBJ2-4; D is unclear. The CDR3 runs 12 residues. The V gene's germline CDR1 is SGHDT and CDR2 YYEEEE. V lost 0 bases and J lost 9, with 7 bases in between. The CDR3 reads CASSLGGTIQYF. The CDR3 DNA reads TGTGCCAGCAGCTTGGGTGGAACCATTCAGTACTTC.

Concerning this clone: Other nucleotide sequences in the sample specify the same CDR3. This chain connects TRBV29-1 to TRBJ2-5; D gene uncertain. CDR1 and CDR2 (germline): SQVTM, ANQGSEA. V was pared by 2 bases and J by 4 bases, with 2 bases between. The CDR3 extends over 10 amino acids. Written as DNA, the CDR3 is TGCAGCGTTGAACGAGAGACCCAGTACTTC. It translates to CSVERETQYF.